This T cell receptor (beta chain) was observed in a study of CD8+ T cells in alopecia areata. On the study more broadly: The tofacitinib course ran for 6 to 18 months and was followed by 6 months off drug.

Study conclusions and caveats: Clarity of TCR sharing across patients fell short of that in mice, possibly HLA-related. Scalp samples also yield sequences from resident alphabeta T cells of normal skin.

Trimming pared 3 bases from V and 4 bases from J, leaving 13 bases between. The CDR3 is made up of 14 amino acids. Germline CDR1 reads SQVTM; CDR2 reads ANQGSEA. Of note for this clone: Antigen unknown.

The authors extracted RNA and reverse transcribed it into cDNA as the sequencing template. Generated by immunoSEQ multiplex PCR, the TCRdb table keeps only in-frame clones and is missing some. In the table there are about 160,000 clones, roughly 44% of which are singletons. Sequenced material: CD4+ T cells sorted from blood. The origin of this receptor is a human donor with alopecia areata. This chain uses TRBV29-1 with TRBJ1-5; the D is unclear. The CDR3 spells CSVEFAGSNQPQHF. For the CDR3, the DNA is TGCAGCGTTGAGTTTGCAGGATCAAATCAGCCCCAGCATTTT. Variable domain in full (rest from reference TRBV29-1 and TRBJ1-5): SAVISQKPSRDICQRGTSLTIQCQVDSQVTMMFWYRQQPGQSLTLIATANQGSEATYESGFVIDKFPISRPNLTFSTLTVSNMSPEDSSIYLCSVEFAGSNQPQHFGDGTRLSIL.